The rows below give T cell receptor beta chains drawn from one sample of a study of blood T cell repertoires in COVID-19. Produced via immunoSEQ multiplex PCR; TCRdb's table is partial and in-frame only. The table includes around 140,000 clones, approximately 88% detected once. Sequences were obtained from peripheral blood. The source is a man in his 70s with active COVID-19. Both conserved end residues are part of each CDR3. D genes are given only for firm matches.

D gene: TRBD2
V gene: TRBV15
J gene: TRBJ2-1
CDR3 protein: CATSRDRTSGRYNEQFF

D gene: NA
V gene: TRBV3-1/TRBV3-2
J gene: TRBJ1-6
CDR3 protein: CASSQPGPGSPLHF

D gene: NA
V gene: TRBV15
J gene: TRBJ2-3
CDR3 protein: CATSRGSIPDTQYF

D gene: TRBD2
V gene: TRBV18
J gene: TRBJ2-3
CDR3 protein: CASSPGGRDADTQYF

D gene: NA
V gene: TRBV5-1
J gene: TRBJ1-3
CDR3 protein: CASSWGGQAGNTIYF

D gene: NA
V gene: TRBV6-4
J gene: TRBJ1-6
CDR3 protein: CASSVGRGNSSPLHF

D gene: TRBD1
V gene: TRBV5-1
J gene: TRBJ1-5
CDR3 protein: CASSTGTGVQPQHF

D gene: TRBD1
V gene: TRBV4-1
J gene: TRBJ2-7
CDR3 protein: CASSHSTGGVYEQYF

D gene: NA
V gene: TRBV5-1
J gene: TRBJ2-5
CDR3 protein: CASSLGRWGGKSMETQYF

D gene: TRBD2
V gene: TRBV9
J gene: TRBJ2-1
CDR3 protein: CASSVGWGGSRYNEQFF

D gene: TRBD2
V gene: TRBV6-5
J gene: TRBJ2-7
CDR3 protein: CASSYAGRAGYEQYF

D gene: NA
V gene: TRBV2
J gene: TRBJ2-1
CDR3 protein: CASSVLRNNEQFF

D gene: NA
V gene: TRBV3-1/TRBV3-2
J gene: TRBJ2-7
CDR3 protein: CASAPTQGGGEQYF

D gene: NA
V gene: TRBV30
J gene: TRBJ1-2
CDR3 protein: CAWSSGGGSGGYTF

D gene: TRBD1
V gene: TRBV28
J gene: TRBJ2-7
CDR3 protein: CASSLVGTAYFSDKPYEQYF

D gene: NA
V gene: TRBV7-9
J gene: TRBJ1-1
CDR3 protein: CASSSDSTEAFF

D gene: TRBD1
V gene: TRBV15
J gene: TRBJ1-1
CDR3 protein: CATSRVGGTGKRDTEAFF

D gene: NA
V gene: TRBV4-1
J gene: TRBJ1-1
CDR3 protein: CASSRTGTENTEAFF

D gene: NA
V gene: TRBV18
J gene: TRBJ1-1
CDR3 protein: CASSPQPRTQNTEAFF

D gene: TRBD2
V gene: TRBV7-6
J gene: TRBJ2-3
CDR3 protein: CASSPSGRADTQYF

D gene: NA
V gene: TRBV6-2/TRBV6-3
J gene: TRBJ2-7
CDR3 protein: CASSYGASFYEQYF

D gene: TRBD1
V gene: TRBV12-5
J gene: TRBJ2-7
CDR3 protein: CASGFRQGMREQYF

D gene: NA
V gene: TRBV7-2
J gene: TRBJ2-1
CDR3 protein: CASGGFYNEQFF

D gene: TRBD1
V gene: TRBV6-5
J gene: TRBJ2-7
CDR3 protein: CASSRTGPIYEQYF

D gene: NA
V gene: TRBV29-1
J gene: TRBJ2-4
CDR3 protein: CSVRQVQNIQYF

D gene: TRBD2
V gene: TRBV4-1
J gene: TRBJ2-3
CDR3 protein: CASSQDRTSGIYTQYF

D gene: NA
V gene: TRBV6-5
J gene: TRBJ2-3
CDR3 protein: CASTSSVARDTQYF

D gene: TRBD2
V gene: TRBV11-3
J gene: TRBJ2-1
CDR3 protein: CASSLGLADWDEQFF

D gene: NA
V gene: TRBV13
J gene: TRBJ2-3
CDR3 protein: CASSLKSGDTQYF

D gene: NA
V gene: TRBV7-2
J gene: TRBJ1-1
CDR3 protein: CASSLVSQYTEAFF

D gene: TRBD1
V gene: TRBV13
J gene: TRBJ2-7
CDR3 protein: CASRKPGTGGDEQYF

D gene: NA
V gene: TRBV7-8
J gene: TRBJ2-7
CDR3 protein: CASSSQGSQIGDEQYF

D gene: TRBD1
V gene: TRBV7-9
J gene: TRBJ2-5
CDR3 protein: CASSLGVSQGAGETQYF

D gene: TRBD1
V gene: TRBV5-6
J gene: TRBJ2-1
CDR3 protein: CASIRDRGGNEQFF

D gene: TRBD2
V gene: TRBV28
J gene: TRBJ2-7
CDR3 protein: CATQPPSSGSYEQYF

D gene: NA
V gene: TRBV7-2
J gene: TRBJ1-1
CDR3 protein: CASSSLMNTEAFF

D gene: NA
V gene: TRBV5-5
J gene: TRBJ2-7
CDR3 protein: CASSQQRAQYF

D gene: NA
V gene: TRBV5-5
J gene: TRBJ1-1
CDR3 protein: CASSFRANTEAFF

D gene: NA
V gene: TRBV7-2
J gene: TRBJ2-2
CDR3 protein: CASSLRRLDTGELFF

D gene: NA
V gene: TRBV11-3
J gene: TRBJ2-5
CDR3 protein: CASSLGGPQETQYF

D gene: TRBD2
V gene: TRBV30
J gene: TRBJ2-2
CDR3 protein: CAWSRLAGGRRELFF

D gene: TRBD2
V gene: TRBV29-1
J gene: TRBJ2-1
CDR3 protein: CSVEVRLAGGGNEQFF

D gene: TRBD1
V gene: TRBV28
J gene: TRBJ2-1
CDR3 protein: CASSSPGQGGGNEQFF

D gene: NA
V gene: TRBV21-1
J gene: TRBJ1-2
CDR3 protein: CASSKVRPGNYGYTF

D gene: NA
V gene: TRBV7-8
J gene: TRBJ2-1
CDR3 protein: CASRVRLPYNEQFF

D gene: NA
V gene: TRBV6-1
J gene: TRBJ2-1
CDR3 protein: CASSEANGNYNNEQFF

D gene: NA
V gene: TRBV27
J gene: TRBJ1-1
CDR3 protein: CASARGLMNTEAFF

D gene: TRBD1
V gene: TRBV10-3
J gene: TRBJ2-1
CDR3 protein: CAISLGQGGLADNEQFF

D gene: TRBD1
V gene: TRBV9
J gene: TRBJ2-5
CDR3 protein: CASNEDRAQETQYF

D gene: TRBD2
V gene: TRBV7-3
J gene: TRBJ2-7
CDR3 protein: CASSASGSSYEQYF

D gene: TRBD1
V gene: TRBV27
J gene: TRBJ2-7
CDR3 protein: CASNLGQGAGEQYF

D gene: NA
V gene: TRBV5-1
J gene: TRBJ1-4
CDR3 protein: CASRDSEREKLFF

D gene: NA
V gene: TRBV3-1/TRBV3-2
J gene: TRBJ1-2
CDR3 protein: CASSQVAHGYTF